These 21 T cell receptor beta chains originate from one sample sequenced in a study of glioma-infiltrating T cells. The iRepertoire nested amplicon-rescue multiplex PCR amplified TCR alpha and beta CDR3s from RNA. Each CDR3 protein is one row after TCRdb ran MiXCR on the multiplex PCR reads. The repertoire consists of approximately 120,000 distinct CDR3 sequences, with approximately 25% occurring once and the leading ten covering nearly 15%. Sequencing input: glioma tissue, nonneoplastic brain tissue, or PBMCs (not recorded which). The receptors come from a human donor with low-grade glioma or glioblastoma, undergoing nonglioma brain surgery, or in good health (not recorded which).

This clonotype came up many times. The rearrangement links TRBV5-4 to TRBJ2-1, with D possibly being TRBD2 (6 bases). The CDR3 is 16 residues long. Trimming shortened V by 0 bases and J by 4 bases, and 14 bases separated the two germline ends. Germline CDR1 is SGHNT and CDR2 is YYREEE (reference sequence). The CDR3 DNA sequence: TGTGCCAGCAGCTTGGCCGTTTTAGCGGAGTACAATGAGCAGTTCTTC. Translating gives CASSLAVLAEYNEQFF.

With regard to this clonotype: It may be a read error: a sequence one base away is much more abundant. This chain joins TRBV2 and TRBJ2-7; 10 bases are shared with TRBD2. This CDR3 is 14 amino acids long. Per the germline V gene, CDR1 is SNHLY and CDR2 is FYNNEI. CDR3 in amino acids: CASLRGLAVYEQHF. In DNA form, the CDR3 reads TGTGCCAGTCTTCGAGGACTAGCGGTTTACGAGCAGCACTTC.

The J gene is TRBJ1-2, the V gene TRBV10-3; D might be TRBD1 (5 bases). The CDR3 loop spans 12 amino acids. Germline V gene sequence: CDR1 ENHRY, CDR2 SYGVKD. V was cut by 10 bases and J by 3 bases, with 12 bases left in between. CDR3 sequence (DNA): TGTGCCACCTCGGACACTTACTATGGCTACACCTTC. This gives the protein CATSDTYYGYTF.

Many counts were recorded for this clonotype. For the CDR3, the DNA is TGTGCCAGCAGCCAGGCAGGGGGGGACATTCAGTACTTC. This codes for CASSQAGGDIQYF. The gene calls are TRBV3-1 and TRBJ2-4; possibly TRBD1 or TRBD2 for D (7 bases each). This CDR3 contains 13 residues. Germline V lookup: CDR1 LGHDT, CDR2 YNNKEL (reference sequence). Trimming left V 3 bases short and J 8 bases short, with 11 bases between.

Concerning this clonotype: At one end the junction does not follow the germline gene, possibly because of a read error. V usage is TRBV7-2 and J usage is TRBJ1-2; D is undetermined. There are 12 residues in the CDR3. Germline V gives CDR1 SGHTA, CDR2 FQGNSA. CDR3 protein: CASSLGNYAYTF. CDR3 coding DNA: TGTGCCAGCAGCTTGGGTAACTATGCCTACACCTTC.

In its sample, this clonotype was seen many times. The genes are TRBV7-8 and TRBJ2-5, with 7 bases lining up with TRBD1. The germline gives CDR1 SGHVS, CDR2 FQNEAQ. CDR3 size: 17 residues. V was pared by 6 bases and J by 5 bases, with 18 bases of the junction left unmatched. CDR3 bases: TGTGCCAGCAGATCCCCGGGTTTTCTAGGGGGCGCGGAGACCCAGTACTTC. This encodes CASRSPGFLGGAETQYF.

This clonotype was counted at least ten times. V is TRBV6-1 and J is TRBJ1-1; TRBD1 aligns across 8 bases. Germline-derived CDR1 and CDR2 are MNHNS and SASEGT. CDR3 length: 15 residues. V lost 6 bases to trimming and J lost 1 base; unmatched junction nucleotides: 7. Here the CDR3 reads CASSLQGAGNTEAFF. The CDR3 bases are TGTGCCAGCAGCCTCCAGGGGGCCGGGAACACTGAAGCTTTCTTT.

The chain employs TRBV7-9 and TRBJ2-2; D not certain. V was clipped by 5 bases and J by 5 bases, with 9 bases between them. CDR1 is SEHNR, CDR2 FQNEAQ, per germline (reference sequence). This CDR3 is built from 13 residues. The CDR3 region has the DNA TGTGCCAGCAGCCCGACTTGGACCGGGGAGCTGTTTTTT. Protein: CASSPTWTGELFF.

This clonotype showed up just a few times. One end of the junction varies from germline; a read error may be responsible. The DNA of the CDR3 is TGTGCCCGCCGTTCGGCCTCCCCCGCGCCCCCGTCCTTC. As protein: CARRSASPAPPSF. The chain combines TRBV6-1 with TRBJ2-5, with no clear D. From germline, CDR1 is MNHNS and CDR2 SASEGT. The CDR3 runs to 13 residues.

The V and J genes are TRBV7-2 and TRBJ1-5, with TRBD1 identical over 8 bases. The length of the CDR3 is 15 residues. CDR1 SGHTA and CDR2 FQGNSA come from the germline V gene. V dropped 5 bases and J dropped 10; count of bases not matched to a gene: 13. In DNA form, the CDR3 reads TGTGCCAGCAGCACCGGGACAGGAGACGTGGGACCCCAGCATTTT. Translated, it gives CASSTGTGDVGPQHF. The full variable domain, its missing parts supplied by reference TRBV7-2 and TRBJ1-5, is GAGVSQSPSNKVTEKGKDVELRCDPISGHTALYWYRQSLGQGLEFLIYFQGNSAPDKSGLPSDRFSAERTGGSVSTLTIQRTQQEDSAVYLCASSTGTGDVGPQHFGDGTRLSIL.

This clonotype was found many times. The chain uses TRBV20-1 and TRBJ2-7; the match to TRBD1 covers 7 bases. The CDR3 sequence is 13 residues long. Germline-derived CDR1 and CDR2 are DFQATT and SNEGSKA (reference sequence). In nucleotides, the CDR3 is TGCAGGGCAAGACAGGGCCAGGAGGTCGAGCAGTACTTC. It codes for CRARQGQEVEQYF.

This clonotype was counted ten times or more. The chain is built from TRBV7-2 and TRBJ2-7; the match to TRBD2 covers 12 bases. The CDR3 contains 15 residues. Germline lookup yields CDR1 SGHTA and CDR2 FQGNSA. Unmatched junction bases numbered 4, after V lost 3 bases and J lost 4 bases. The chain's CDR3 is CASSFRTSGTYEQYF. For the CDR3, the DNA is TGTGCCAGCAGCTTCCGGACTAGCGGGACTTACGAGCAGTACTTC. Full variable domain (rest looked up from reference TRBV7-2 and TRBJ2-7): GAGVSQSPSNKVTEKGKDVELRCDPISGHTALYWYRQSLGQGLEFLIYFQGNSAPDKSGLPSDRFSAERTGGSVSTLTIQRTQQEDSAVYLCASSFRTSGTYEQYFGPGTRLTVT.

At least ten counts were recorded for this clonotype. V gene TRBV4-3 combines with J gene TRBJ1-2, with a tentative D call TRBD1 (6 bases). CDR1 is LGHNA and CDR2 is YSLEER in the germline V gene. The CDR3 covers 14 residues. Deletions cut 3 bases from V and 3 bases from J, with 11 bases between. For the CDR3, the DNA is TGCGCCAGCAGCCACAAACAGGGCGACTATGGCTACACCTTC. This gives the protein CASSHKQGDYGYTF.

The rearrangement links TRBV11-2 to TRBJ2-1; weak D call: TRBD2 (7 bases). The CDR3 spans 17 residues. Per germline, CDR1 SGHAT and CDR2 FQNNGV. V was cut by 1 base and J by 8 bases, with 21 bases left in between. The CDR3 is CASSLGGGAGVTDEQFF. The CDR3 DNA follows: TGTGCCAGCAGCTTAGGTGGGGGCGCGGGAGTAACCGATGAGCAGTTCTTC.

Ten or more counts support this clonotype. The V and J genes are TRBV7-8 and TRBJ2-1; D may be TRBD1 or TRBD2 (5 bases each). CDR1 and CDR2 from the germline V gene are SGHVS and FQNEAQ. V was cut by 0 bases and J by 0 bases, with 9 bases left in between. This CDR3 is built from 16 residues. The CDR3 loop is CASSLAGTSSYNEQFF. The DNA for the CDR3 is TGTGCCAGCAGCTTAGCAGGGACGAGCTCCTACAATGAGCAGTTCTTC.

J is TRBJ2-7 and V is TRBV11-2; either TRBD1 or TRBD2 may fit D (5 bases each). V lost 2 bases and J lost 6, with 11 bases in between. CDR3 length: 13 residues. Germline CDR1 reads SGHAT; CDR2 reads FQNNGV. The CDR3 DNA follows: TGTGCCAGCAGCTTACTTGGGGGTTCCGAGCAGTACTTC. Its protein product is CASSLLGGSEQYF.

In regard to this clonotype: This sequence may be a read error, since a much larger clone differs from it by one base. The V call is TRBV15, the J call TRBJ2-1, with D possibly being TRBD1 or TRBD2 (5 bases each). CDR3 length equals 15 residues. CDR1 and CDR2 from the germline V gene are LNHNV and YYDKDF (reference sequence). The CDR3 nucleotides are TGTGCCACCAGCAGAGATTTGGGACGGTACAATAAGCAGTTCTTC. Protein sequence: CATSRDLGRYNKQFF.

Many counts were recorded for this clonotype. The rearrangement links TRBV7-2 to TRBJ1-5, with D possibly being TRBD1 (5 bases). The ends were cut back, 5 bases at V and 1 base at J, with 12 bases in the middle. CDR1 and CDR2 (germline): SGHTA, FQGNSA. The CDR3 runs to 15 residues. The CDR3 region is CASSPYRQSNQPQHF. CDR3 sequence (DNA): TGTGCCAGCAGCCCGTACCGACAGAGCAATCAGCCCCAGCATTTT.

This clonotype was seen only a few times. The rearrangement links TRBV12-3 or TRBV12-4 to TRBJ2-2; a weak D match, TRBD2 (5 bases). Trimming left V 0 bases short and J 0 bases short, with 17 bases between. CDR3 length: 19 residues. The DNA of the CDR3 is TGTGCCAGCAGTTTAGCCCGGGGTTTTGGCACAACGAACACCGGGGAGCTGTTTTTT. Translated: CASSLARGFGTTNTGELFF.

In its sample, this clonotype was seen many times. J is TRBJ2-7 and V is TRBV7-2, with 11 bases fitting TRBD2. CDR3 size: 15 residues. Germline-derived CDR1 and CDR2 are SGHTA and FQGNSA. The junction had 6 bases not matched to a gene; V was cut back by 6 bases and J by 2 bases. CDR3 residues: CASRSTSGATYEQYF. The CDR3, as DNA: TGTGCCAGCAGATCGACTAGCGGGGCAACCTACGAGCAGTACTTC.

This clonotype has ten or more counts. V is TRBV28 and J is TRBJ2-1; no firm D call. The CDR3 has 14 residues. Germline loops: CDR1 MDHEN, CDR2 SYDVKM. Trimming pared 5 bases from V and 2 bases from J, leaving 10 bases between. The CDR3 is CASSDIGPYNEQFF. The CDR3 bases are TGTGCCAGCAGTGATATAGGGCCCTACAATGAGCAGTTCTTC.